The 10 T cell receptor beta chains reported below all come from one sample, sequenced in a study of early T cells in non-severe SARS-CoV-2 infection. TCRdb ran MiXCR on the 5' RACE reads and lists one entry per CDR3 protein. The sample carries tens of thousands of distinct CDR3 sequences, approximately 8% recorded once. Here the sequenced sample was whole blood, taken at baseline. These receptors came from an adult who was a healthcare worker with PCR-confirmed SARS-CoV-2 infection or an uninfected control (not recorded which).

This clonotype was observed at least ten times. The CDR3: CASNAHGPGRGDTDTQYF. CDR3 DNA: TGCGCCAGCAATGCACACGGACCGGGCCGGGGTGACACAGATACGCAGTATTTT. V usage is TRBV10-2 and J usage is TRBJ2-3; weak D call: TRBD2 (5 bases). The CDR3 loop spans 18 amino acids. The germline V gene has CDR1 WSHSY and CDR2 SAAADI. V was shortened by 7 bases and J by 2 bases, with 25 bases between the two germline ends.

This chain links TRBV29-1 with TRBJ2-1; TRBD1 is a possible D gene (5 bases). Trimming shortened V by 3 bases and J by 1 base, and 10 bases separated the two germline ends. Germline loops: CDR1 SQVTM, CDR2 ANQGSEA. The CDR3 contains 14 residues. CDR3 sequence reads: CSVEAGLSYNEQFF. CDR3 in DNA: TGCAGCGTTGAGGCAGGGCTATCCTACAATGAGCAGTTCTTC.

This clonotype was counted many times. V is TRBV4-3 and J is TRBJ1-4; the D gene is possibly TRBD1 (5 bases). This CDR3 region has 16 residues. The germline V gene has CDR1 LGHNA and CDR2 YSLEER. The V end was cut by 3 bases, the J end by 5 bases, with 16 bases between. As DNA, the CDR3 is TGCGCCAGCAGCCACGGAGAGGGACGGCTGAATGAAAAACTGTTTTTT. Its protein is CASSHGEGRLNEKLFF.

The CDR3 DNA follows: TGTGCCAGCAGCTCCGGCCGACTAGCGGGGTTCCAAGAGACCCAGTACTTC. This encodes CASSSGRLAGFQETQYF. The chain links TRBV11-2 to TRBJ2-5; 11 positions match TRBD2. J gave up 1 base and V 4 bases, and 8 bases lay outside the gene matches. CDR3 length equals 17 residues. Germline V CDR1 and CDR2: SGHAT, FQNNGV.

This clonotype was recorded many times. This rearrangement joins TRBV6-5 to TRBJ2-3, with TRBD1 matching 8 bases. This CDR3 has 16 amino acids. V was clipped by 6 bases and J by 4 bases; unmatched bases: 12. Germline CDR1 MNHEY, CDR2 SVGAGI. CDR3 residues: CASSLARQGSADTQYF. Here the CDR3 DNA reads TGTGCCAGCAGCCTCGCAAGACAGGGGTCCGCAGATACGCAGTATTTT.

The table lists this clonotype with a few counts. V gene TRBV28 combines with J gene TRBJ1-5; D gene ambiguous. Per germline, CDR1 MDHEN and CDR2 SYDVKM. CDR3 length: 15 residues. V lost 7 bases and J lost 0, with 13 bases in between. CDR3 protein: CASTLHADSNQPQHF. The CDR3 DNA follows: TGTGCCAGCACCTTACACGCGGATAGCAATCAGCCCCAGCATTTT. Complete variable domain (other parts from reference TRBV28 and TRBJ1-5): DVKVTQSSRYLVKRTGEKVFLECVQDMDHENMFWYRQDPGLGLRLIYFSYDVKMKEKGDIPEGYSVSREKKERFSLILESASTNQTSMYLCASTLHADSNQPQHFGDGTRLSIL.

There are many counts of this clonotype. The CDR3 DNA sequence: TGTGCCAGCAGTTACGTTGGACACTCGCAGTTCTTC. It is translated as CASSYVGHSQFF. This chain uses TRBV6-2 or TRBV6-3 with TRBJ2-1; D perhaps matches TRBD1 (5 bases). This CDR3 has 12 amino acids. Trimming pared 2 bases from V and 12 bases from J, leaving 11 bases between. Germline CDR1 reads MNHEY; CDR2 reads SVGEGT.

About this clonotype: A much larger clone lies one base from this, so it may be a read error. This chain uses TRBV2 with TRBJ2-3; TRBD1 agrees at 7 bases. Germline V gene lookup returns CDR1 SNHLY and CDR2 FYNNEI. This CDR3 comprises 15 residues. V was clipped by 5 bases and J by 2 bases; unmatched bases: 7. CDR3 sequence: CASSYDRAYTDTQYF. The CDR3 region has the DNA TGTGCCAGCAGTTACGACAGGGCCTACACAGATACGCAGTATTTT.

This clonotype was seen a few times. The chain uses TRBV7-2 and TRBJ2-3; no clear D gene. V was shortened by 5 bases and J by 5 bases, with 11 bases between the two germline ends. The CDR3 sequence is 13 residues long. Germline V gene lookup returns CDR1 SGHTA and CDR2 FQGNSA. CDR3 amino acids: CASSPIGLDTQYF. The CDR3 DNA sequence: TGTGCCAGCAGCCCAATTGGCCTAGATACGCAGTATTTT. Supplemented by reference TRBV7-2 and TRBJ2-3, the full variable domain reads GAGVSQSPSNKVTEKGKDVELRCDPISGHTALYWYRQSLGQGLEFLIYFQGNSAPDKSGLPSDRFSAERTGGSVSTLTIQRTQQEDSAVYLCASSPIGLDTQYFGPGTRLTVL.

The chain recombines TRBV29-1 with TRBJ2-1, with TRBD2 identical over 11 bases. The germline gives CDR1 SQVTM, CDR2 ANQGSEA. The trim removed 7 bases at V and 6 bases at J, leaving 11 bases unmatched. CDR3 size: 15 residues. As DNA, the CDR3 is TGCAGCGCAGGGACTAGCGGTCTAGGGGGCAATGAGCAGTTCTTC. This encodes CSAGTSGLGGNEQFF.